The 14 T cell receptor beta chains reported below all come from one sample, sequenced in a study of regulatory dendritic cells for organ transplantation. TCRdb keeps only in-frame clones here, not all; method: immunoSEQ multiplex PCR. The table has 20,000 to 25,000 clones, 74% seen once. Sequences were obtained from memory CD4+ T cells from blood. Noted subset: CD45RO+ memory T cells. All receptors come from a human donor in good health.

There are a few counts of this clone. This chain joins TRBV6-6 and TRBJ1-5; a weak D match, TRBD1 (5 bases). With 7 bases removed from V and 7 bases from J, the gap between germline ends came to 20 bases. The CDR3 has 15 amino acids. From germline, CDR1 is MNHNY and CDR2 SVGAGI (reference sequence). The CDR3 nucleotides read TGTGCCAGCACTTATCGTGGGGGGGAGGGGCAGCCCCAGCATTTT. This encodes CASTYRGGEGQPQHF.

The chain recombines TRBV5-5 with TRBJ2-7; TRBD1 might be the D (6 bases). Germline V lookup: CDR1 SGHKS, CDR2 YYEKEE (reference sequence). The CDR3 runs 15 residues. V shed 1 base and J shed 4 bases, with 15 bases lying between them. CDR3 sequence reads: CASSLFAGAGYEQYF. Written as DNA, the CDR3 is TGTGCCAGCAGCTTGTTCGCAGGGGCTGGTTACGAGCAGTACTTC. The variable domain in full, completed from reference TRBV5-5 and TRBJ2-7, reads DAGVTQSPTHLIKTRGQQVTLRCSPISGHKSVSWYQQVLGQGPQFIFQYYEKEERGRGNFPDRFSARQFPNYSSELNVNALLLGDSALYLCASSLFAGAGYEQYFGPGTRLTVT.

CDR3 in DNA: TGTGCCAGCAGTTACTTGGGCAGGGGCGGATCCGGTGGCTACACCTTC. Encoded protein: CASSYLGRGGSGGYTF. V and J are TRBV6-5 and TRBJ1-2; tentative D call: TRBD1 (6 bases). This CDR3 region has 16 residues. Trimming stripped 1 base from V and 7 bases from J, with 19 bases between. Germline CDR1 is MNHEY and CDR2 is SVGAGI.

This chain links TRBV5-1 with TRBJ2-3; D call uncertain. Germline lookup yields CDR1 SGHRS and CDR2 YFSETQ. V was shortened by 4 bases and J by 0 bases, with 21 bases between the two germline ends. The CDR3 totals 18 residues. The CDR3 coding sequence is TGCGCCAGCAGCCCTGGCATGGGTCTCGGAGCTAGCACAGATACGCAGTATTTT. Amino acids: CASSPGMGLGASTDTQYF.

The genes are TRBV5-4 and TRBJ2-7, with TRBD1 matching over 10 bases. CDR3 length equals 13 residues. Germline values: CDR1 SGHNT, CDR2 YYREEE (reference sequence). The V and J ends lost 3 bases and 5 bases, in that order; junction bases with no gene match: 2. The CDR3 reads CASSSGTGDEQYF. CDR3 nucleotides: TGTGCCAGCAGCTCCGGGACAGGGGACGAGCAGTACTTC.

This chain links TRBV6-6 with TRBJ2-3, with TRBD2 as a possible D gene (6 bases). The germline V gene has CDR1 MNHNY and CDR2 SVGAGI (reference sequence). Trimming took 1 base from V and 6 from J, leaving 11 bases between them. This CDR3 is built from 14 residues. CDR3 bases: TGTGCCAGCAGTTACTATACTAGCCGCGATACGCAGTATTTT. Protein product: CASSYYTSRDTQYF.

This sequence joins TRBV6-1 and TRBJ2-4, with TRBD2 identical over 8 bases. Germline CDR1 is MNHNS and CDR2 is SASEGT. The CDR3 totals 14 residues. Trimming at V came to 10 bases and at J to 3 bases, leaving 8 bases not matched to a gene. The chain's CDR3 is CATGGASVKNIQYF. CDR3 bases: TGTGCCACCGGGGGGGCCTCAGTCAAAAACATTCAGTACTTC.

This clone appeared a single time. The chain links TRBV7-9 to TRBJ1-2; maybe TRBD1 (6 bases). This CDR3 contains 13 residues. The V gene's germline CDR1 is SEHNR and CDR2 FQNEAQ (reference sequence). V shed 1 base and J shed 8 bases, with 11 bases lying between them. The CDR3 DNA reads as TGTGCCAGCAGCTTAGACAGGGCCGGAGGCTACACCTTC. Translated, it gives CASSLDRAGGYTF.

The V and J genes are TRBV5-4 and TRBJ2-7; 9 bases line up with TRBD1. Looked up from germline, CDR1 is SGHNT and CDR2 is YYREEE (reference sequence). Germline trimming cut 4 bases from V and 6 bases from J; bases unmatched to any gene: 5. This CDR3 has 13 amino acids. The CDR3 sequence is CASSRGQGGEQYF. As DNA, the CDR3 is TGTGCCAGCAGCCGGGGACAGGGAGGCGAGCAGTACTTC.

The chain uses TRBV2 and TRBJ1-1; the match to TRBD1 covers 9 bases. V was clipped by 5 bases and J by 6 bases; unmatched bases: 10. This CDR3 has 15 residues. The germline V gene encodes CDR1 SNHLY and CDR2 FYNNEI. Written as DNA, the CDR3 is TGTGCCAGCAGTAAGGACAGGGGCGGAGGAGCTGAAGCTTTCTTT. This encodes CASSKDRGGGAEAFF.

This clone was recorded a few times. The chain couples TRBV4-3 to TRBJ1-2; 12 nucleotides align to TRBD1. From germline, CDR1 is LGHNA and CDR2 YSLEER. Trimming cost V 0 bases and J 5 bases; bases outside gene matches: 4. The CDR3 extends over 16 amino acids. In nucleotides, the CDR3 is TGCGCCAGCAGCCAAGAAGGGACAGGGGGCGTTTATGGCTACACCTTC. Protein product: CASSQEGTGGVYGYTF.

This rearrangement joins TRBV6-4 to TRBJ1-3; D is ambiguous. V lost 3 bases and J lost 1, with 10 bases in between. CDR3 size: 15 residues. CDR1 MRHNA and CDR2 SNTAGT come from the germline V gene. Here the CDR3 reads CASSEWAGSGNTIYF. The CDR3 DNA reads as TGTGCCAGCAGTGAATGGGCCGGATCTGGAAACACCATATATTTT.

By sample fraction, this clone is medium-sized. V is TRBV2 and J is TRBJ1-2; a weak D match, TRBD1 (6 bases). V dropped 6 bases and J dropped 2 bases, with 10 bases sitting between them. The CDR3 has 13 amino acids. Germline V gene lookup returns CDR1 SNHLY and CDR2 FYNNEI. CDR3 bases: TGTGCCAGCAGGTCTCAGGGGAACTATGGCTACACCTTC. Its translation: CASRSQGNYGYTF.

This clone was picked up one time. This chain links TRBV6-6 with TRBJ1-2; 7 bases map to TRBD1. CDR3 size: 13 residues. Germline V CDR1 and CDR2: MNHNY, SVGAGI (reference sequence). V dropped 6 bases and J dropped 2; count of bases not matched to a gene: 3. CDR3 sequence reads: CASREQGNYGYTF. CDR3 nucleotides: TGTGCCAGCAGGGAACAGGGGAACTATGGCTACACCTTC.